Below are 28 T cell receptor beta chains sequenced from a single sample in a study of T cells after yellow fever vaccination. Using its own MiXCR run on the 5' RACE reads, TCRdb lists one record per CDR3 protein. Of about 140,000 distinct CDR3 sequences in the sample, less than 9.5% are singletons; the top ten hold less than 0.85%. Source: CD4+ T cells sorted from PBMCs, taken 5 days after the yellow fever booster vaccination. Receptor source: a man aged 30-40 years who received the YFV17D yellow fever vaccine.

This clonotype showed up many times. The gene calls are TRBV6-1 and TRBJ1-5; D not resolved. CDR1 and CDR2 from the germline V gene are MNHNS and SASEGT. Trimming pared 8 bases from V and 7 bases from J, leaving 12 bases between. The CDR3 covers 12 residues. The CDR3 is CASGERNQPQHF. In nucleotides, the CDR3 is TGTGCCAGCGGCGAGAGGAACCAGCCCCAGCATTTT.

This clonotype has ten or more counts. The CDR3 loop reads CASSVDPSAGETQYF. CDR3 DNA: TGTGCCAGCAGCGTAGACCCGTCGGCGGGAGAGACCCAGTACTTC. The chain recombines TRBV9 with TRBJ2-5, with a weak D call TRBD2 (5 bases). CDR3 length: 15 amino acids. Germline CDR1 and CDR2: SGDLS and YYNGEE. V was trimmed by 0 bases and J by 4 bases, leaving 13 bases between them.

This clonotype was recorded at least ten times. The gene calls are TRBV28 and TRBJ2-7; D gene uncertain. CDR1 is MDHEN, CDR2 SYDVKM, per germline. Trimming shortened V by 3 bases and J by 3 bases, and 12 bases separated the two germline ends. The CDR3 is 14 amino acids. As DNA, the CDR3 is TGTGCCAGCAGTTTTCGGCAGATCGTCTACGAGCAGTACTTC. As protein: CASSFRQIVYEQYF. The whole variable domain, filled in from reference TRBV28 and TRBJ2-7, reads DVKVTQSSRYLVKRTGEKVFLECVQDMDHENMFWYRQDPGLGLRLIYFSYDVKMKEKGDIPEGYSVSREKKERFSLILESASTNQTSMYLCASSFRQIVYEQYFGPGTRLTVT.

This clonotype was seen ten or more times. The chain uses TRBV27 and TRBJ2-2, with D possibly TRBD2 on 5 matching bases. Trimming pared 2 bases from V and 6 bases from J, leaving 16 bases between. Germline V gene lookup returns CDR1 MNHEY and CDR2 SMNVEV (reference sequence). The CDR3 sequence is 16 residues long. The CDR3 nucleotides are TGTGCCAGCAGTTTAGAGAGGAGGCCAGTTTCCGGGGAGCTGTTTTTT. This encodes CASSLERRPVSGELFF.

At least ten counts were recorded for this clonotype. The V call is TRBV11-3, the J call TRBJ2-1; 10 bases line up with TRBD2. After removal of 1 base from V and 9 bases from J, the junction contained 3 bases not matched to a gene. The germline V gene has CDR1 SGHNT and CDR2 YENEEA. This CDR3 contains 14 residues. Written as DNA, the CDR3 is TGTGCCAGCAGCTTAGTGGCTAGCGGGAGTGAGCAGTTCTTC. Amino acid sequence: CASSLVASGSEQFF.

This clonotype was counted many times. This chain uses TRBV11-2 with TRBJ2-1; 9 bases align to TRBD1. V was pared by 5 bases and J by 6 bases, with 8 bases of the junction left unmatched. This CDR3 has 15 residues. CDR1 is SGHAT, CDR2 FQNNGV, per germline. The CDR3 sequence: CASSLWDRVSNEQFF. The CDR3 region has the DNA TGTGCCAGCAGCCTATGGGACAGGGTGAGCAATGAGCAGTTCTTC.

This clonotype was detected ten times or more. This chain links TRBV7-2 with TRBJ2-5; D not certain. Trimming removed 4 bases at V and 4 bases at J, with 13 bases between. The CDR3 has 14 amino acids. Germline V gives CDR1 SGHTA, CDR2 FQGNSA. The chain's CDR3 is CASSSSPTAETQYF. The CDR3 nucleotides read TGTGCCAGCAGCTCCAGCCCAACGGCAGAGACCCAGTACTTC.

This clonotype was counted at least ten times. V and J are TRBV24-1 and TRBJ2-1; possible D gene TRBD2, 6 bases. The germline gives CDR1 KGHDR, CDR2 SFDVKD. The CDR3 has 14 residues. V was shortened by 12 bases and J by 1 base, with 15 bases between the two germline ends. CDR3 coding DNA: TGTGCCTTGAGGGTTCGGGAGTCCTACAATGAGCAGTTCTTC. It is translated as CALRVRESYNEQFF.

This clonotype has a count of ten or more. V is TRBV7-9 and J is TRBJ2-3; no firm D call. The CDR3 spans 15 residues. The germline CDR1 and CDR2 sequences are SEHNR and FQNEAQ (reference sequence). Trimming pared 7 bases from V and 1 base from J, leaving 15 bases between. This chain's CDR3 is CASKRSESGTDTQYF. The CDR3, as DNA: TGTGCCAGCAAAAGGAGTGAGAGTGGCACAGATACGCAGTATTTT.

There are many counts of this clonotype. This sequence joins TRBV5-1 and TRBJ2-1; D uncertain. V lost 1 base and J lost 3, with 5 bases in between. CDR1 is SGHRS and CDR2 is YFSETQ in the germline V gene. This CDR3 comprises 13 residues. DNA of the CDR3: TGCGCCAGCAGCTTGCTCAACTACAATGAGCAGTTCTTC. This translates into CASSLLNYNEQFF. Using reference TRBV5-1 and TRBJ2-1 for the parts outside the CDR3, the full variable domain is KAGVTQTPRYLIKTRGQQVTLSCSPISGHRSVSWYQQTPGQGLQFLFEYFSETQRNKGNFPGRFSGRQFSNSRSEMNVSTLELGDSALYLCASSLLNYNEQFFGPGTRLTVL.

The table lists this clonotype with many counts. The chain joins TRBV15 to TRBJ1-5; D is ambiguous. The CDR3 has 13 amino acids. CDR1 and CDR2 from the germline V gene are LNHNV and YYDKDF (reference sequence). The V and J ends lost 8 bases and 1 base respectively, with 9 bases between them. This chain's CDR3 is CATAPGSNQPQHF. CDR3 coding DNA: TGTGCCACCGCCCCGGGGAGCAATCAGCCCCAGCATTTT.

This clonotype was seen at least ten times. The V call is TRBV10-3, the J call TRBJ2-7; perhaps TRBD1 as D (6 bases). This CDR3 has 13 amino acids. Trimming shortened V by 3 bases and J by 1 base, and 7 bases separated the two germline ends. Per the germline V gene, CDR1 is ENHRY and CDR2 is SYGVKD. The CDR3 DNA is TGTGCCATCAGTGACAGGGGATCCTACGAGCAGTACTTC. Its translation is CAISDRGSYEQYF.

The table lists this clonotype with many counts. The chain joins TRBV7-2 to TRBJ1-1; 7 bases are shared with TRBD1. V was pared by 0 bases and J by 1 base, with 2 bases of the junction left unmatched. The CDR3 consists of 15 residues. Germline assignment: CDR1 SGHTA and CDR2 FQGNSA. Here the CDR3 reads CASSLAGQKNTEAFF. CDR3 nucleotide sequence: TGTGCCAGCAGCTTAGCGGGACAGAAGAACACTGAAGCTTTCTTT.

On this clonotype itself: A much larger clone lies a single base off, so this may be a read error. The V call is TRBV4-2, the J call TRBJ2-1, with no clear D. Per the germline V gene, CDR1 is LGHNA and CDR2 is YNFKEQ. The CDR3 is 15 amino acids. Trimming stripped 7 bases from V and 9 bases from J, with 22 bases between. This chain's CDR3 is CASIPAGAATGEQFF. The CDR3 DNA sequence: TGTGCCAGCATTCCAGCAGGAGCAGCCACCGGTGAGCAGTTCTTC.

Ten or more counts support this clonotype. CDR3 sequence (DNA): TGTGCCAGCAGCTGGGGACTAGCGCTTGGGACAGATACGCAGTATTTT. Its translation: CASSWGLALGTDTQYF. V usage is TRBV5-6 and J usage is TRBJ2-3, with 10 bases that match TRBD2. The CDR3 is 16 residues long. The germline gives CDR1 SGHDT, CDR2 YYEEEE. V gave up 3 bases and J gave up 3 bases; unmatched junction bases: 7.

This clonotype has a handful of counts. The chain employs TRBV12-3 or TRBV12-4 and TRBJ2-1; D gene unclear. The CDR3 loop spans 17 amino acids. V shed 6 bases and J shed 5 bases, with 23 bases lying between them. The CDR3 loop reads CASRPLPRGIAHNEQFF. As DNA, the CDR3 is TGTGCCAGCAGACCGCTACCGAGAGGCATAGCTCACAATGAGCAGTTCTTC.

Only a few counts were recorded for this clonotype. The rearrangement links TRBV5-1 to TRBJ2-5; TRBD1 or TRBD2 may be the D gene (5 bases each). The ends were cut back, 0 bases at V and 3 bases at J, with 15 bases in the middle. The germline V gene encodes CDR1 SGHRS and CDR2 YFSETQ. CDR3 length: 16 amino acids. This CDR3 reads CASSLAGNWGKETQYF. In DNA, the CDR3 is TGCGCCAGCAGCTTGGCCGGGAATTGGGGGAAAGAGACCCAGTACTTC. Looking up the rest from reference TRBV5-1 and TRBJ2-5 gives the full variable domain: KAGVTQTPRYLIKTRGQQVTLSCSPISGHRSVSWYQQTPGQGLQFLFEYFSETQRNKGNFPGRFSGRQFSNSRSEMNVSTLELGDSALYLCASSLAGNWGKETQYFGPGTRLLVL.

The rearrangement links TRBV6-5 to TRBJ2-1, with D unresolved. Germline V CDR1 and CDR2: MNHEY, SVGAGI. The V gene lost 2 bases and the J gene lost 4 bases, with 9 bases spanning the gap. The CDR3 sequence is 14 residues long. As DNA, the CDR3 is TGTGCCAGCAGTTACCTCGGTTCGTACAATGAGCAGTTCTTC. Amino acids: CASSYLGSYNEQFF.

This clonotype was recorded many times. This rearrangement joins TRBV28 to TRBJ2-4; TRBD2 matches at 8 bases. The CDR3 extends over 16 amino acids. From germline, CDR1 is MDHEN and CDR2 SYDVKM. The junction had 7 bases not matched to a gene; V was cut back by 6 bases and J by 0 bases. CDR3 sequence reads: CASRPTSGLAKNIQYF. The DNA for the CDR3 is TGTGCCAGCAGGCCTACTAGCGGTCTAGCCAAAAACATTCAGTACTTC.

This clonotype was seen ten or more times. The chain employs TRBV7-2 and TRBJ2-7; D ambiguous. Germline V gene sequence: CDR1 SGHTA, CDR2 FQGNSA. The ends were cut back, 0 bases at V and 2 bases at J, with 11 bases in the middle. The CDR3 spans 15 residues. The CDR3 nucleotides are TGTGCCAGCAGCTTAGCGCGCAGACCAACCTACGAGCAGTACTTC. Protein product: CASSLARRPTYEQYF.

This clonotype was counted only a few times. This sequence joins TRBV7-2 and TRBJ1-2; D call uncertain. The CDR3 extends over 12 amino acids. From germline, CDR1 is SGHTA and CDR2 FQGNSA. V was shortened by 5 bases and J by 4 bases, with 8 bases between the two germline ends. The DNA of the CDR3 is TGTGCCAGCAGCCGAGGTCTCTATGGCTACACCTTC. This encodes CASSRGLYGYTF.

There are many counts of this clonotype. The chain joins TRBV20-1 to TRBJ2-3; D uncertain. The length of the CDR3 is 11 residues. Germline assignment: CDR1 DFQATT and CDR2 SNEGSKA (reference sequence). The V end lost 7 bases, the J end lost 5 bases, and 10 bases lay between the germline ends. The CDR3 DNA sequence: TGCAGTGGTTCCGCCCAAGATACGCAGTATTTT. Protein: CSGSAQDTQYF.

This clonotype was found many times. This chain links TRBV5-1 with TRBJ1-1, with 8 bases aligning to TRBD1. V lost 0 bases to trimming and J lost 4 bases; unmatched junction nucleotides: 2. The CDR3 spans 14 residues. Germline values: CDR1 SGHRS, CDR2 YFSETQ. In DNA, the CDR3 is TGCGCCAGCAGCTTGGGACAGGGGACCACTGAAGCTTTCTTT. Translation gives CASSLGQGTTEAFF.

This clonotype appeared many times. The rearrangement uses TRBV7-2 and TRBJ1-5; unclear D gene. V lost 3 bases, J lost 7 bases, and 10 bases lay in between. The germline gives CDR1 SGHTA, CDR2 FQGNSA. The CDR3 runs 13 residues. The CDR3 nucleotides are TGTGCCAGCAGCTTCAGCTTTAGGCAGCCCCAGCATTTT. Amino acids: CASSFSFRQPQHF.

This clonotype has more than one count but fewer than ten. In nucleotides, the CDR3 is TGTGCCAGCAGAACCCCCGACAGGGGCCCGTATGGCTACACCTTC. This sequence encodes CASRTPDRGPYGYTF. V is TRBV6-1 and J is TRBJ1-2; 8 bases are a match to TRBD1. Germline V gives CDR1 MNHNS, CDR2 SASEGT. The CDR3 is 15 amino acids. J was trimmed by 5 bases and V by 6 bases; bases with no gene match: 11.

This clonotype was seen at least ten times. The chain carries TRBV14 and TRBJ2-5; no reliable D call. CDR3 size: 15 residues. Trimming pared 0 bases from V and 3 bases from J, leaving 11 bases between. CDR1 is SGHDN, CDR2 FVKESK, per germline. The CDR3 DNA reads TGTGCCAGCAGCCAAGACGGCACACGCAAAGAGACCCAGTACTTC. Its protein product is CASSQDGTRKETQYF.

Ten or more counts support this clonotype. The CDR3 coding sequence is TGTGCCAGCAGTCACCCGGTGGGACAGGGACTGTATTTT. Its protein is CASSHPVGQGLYF. The V and J genes are TRBV6-2 or TRBV6-3 and TRBJ2-3; 9 bases fit TRBD1. CDR1 is MNHEY and CDR2 is SVGEGT in the germline V gene. The V gene end was trimmed by 5 bases and the J gene end by 14 bases; junction bases not matched to a gene: 11. The CDR3 extends over 13 amino acids.

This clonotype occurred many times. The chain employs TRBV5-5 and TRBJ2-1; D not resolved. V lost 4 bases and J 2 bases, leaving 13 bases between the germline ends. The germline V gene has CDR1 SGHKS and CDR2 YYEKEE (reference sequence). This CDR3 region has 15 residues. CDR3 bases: TGTGCCAGCAGCCCCAGCCGTAATACCTACAATGAGCAGTTCTTC. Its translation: CASSPSRNTYNEQFF.